One sample yielded the 9 T cell receptor beta chains listed below, sequenced in a study of cytomegalovirus exposure and HLA in healthy donors. The protocol was immunoSEQ multiplex PCR, while the TCRdb copy is restricted to in-frame clones and leaves out a portion. This sample has 250,000 or so clones, with 85% to 90% found just once. Sequenced material: PBMCs. These receptors all stem from a man in his late teens or twenties in good health and CMV-seronegative.

The CDR3 bases are TGTGCCAGCAGTGTTCTTTCAGATACGCAGTATTTT. Protein sequence: CASSVLSDTQYF. The chain carries TRBV2 and TRBJ2-3, with unresolved D. The CDR3 consists of 12 residues. Germline V gene sequence: CDR1 SNHLY, CDR2 FYNNEI. The ends were cut back, 4 bases at V and 4 bases at J, with 6 bases in the middle.

V usage is TRBV6-5 and J usage is TRBJ2-7; weak D call: TRBD1 (5 bases). Germline V gives CDR1 MNHEY, CDR2 SVGAGI. The V end lost 5 bases, the J end lost 7 bases, and 21 bases lay between the germline ends. The CDR3 covers 15 residues. The CDR3 nucleotides read TGTGCCAGCAGTAAGTTAGGGGTAGATTCTCGGGAGCAGTACTTC. Translation gives CASSKLGVDSREQYF.

V is TRBV6-5 and J is TRBJ1-2, with 7 positions matching TRBD1. The CDR3 totals 13 residues. Trimming removed 6 bases from V and 1 base from J; junction bases left unmatched: 2. Germline V gene data show CDR1 as MNHEY and CDR2 as SVGAGI. CDR3 residues: CASRDRDNYGYTF. Written as DNA, the CDR3 is TGTGCCAGCAGAGACAGGGATAACTATGGCTACACCTTC.

This chain joins TRBV6-4 and TRBJ1-4; a possible D gene is TRBD1 (5 bases). The CDR3 runs 15 residues. Germline loops: CDR1 MRHNA, CDR2 SNTAGT. With 8 bases removed from V and 5 bases from J, the gap between germline ends came to 18 bases. The CDR3 DNA follows: TGTGCCAGCTACTCTACAGGCTTTCTCAATGAAAAACTGTTTTTT. Encoded protein: CASYSTGFLNEKLFF.

DNA for the CDR3: TGTGCCAGCACTCCGACGGACAGACCTGTGCAAGCTTTCTTT. It specifies CASTPTDRPVQAFF. The chain joins TRBV6-5 to TRBJ1-1; D may be TRBD1 (6 bases). This CDR3 contains 14 residues. Germline V gene lookup returns CDR1 MNHEY and CDR2 SVGAGI. V was cut by 7 bases and J by 9 bases, with 21 bases left in between.

The chain employs TRBV28 and TRBJ1-2; D gene ambiguous. The V end lost 2 bases, the J end lost 6 bases, and 7 bases lay between the germline ends. CDR3 size: 12 residues. The germline V gene has CDR1 MDHEN and CDR2 SYDVKM. The DNA for the CDR3 is TGTGCCAGCAGTTTAATCGGGGATGGCTACACCTTC. Translated, it gives CASSLIGDGYTF.

The chain is built from TRBV28 and TRBJ1-1; D unresolved. The germline V gene has CDR1 MDHEN and CDR2 SYDVKM. V shed 3 bases and J shed 3 bases, with 11 bases lying between them. CDR3 length: 14 residues. CDR3 DNA: TGTGCCAGCAGTTTCGATCCTACCCACACTGAAGCTTTCTTT. Protein product: CASSFDPTHTEAFF.

The V call is TRBV5-5, the J call TRBJ2-3; perhaps TRBD2 as D (5 bases). The CDR3 consists of 12 residues. Germline V CDR1 and CDR2: SGHKS, YYEKEE (reference sequence). Between the trimmed V and J ends, which lost 5 bases and 6 bases, there was a span of 10 bases. CDR3 loop: CASSQEADTQYF. The CDR3 coding sequence is TGTGCCAGCAGTCAGGAGGCGGATACGCAGTATTTT.

This sequence joins TRBV5-5 and TRBJ2-1; weak D call: TRBD1 (5 bases). Trimming shortened V by 6 bases and J by 15 bases, and 19 bases separated the two germline ends. Germline CDR1 reads SGHKS; CDR2 reads YYEKEE (reference sequence). This CDR3 is 12 amino acids long. CDR3: CASTQDSPLPFF. DNA for the CDR3: TGTGCCAGCACACAGGATTCCCCGCTGCCGTTCTTC.